Listed here are 10 T cell receptor beta chains from one sample, sequenced in a study of read filtering for tumor transcriptome and immune sequencing. Molecular barcoded adaptors covering alpha/delta and beta/gamma chains were used on 400 to 450 ng RNA. From the reads, TCRdb called clonotypes with MiXCR, one entry per CDR3 protein. Here the sample spans around 29,000 distinct CDR3 sequences, about 15% being singletons. The sequenced sample was a population of CD138-negative cells sorted from bone marrow. Receptor source: a donor aged 40 or over with multiple myeloma.

This clonotype has a count of ten or more. The chain couples TRBV5-6 to TRBJ1-1, with D unresolved. The germline V and J ends were trimmed by 0 bases and 0 bases, with 9 bases remaining between them. The CDR3 spans 15 residues. Germline V gene data show CDR1 as SGHDT and CDR2 as YYEEEE. The CDR3 reads CASSLEDRLNTEAFF. The CDR3 nucleotides are TGTGCCAGCAGCTTGGAGGACCGGTTGAACACTGAAGCTTTCTTT.

In this sample, this clonotype turned up many times. V and J are TRBV3-1 and TRBJ2-7; D remains unclear. Looked up from germline, CDR1 is LGHDT and CDR2 is YNNKEL (reference sequence). V was shortened by 4 bases and J by 6 bases, with 10 bases between the two germline ends. The CDR3 is 12 residues long. CDR3 coding DNA: TGTGCCAGCAGCCCCCCCGGACGCGAGCAGTACTTC. Residues: CASSPPGREQYF.

This clonotype was counted at least ten times. This chain connects TRBV30 to TRBJ2-5, with a tentative D call TRBD1 (6 bases). CDR3 length equals 13 residues. CDR1 is GTSNPN, CDR2 SVGIG, per germline (reference sequence). With 4 bases removed from V and 5 bases from J, the gap between germline ends came to 14 bases. CDR3: CAWTTGFSETQYF. The CDR3 DNA reads as TGTGCCTGGACAACAGGGTTCTCGGAGACCCAGTACTTC. The complete variable domain, with remaining parts taken from reference TRBV30 and TRBJ2-5, reads SQTIHQWPATLVQPVGSPLSLECTVEGTSNPNLYWYRQAAGRGLQLLFYSVGIGQISSEVPQNLSASRPQDRQFILSSKKLLLSDSGFYLCAWTTGFSETQYFGPGTRLLVL.

This clonotype was recorded many times. The chain has TRBV7-9 and TRBJ2-5; maybe TRBD2 (6 bases). Germline loops: CDR1 SEHNR, CDR2 FQNEAQ (reference sequence). This CDR3 is 13 amino acids long. V was shortened by 5 bases and J by 5 bases, with 12 bases between the two germline ends. As DNA, the CDR3 is TGTGCCAGCAGCGTGGCCGGGAGTGAGACCCAGTACTTC. It yields the protein CASSVAGSETQYF.

The table lists this clonotype with many counts. This chain links TRBV3-1 with TRBJ1-1; the D is unclear. V was pared by 1 base and J by 6 bases, with 21 bases between. There are 17 residues in the CDR3. Germline CDR1 LGHDT, CDR2 YNNKEL (reference sequence). CDR3: CASSQVSTPRSGSEAFF. CDR3 DNA: TGTGCCAGCAGCCAAGTTTCGACCCCACGATCAGGATCTGAAGCTTTCTTT. Based on the CDR3 plus reference TRBV3-1 and TRBJ1-1, the full variable domain is DTAVSQTPKYLVTQMGNDKSIKCEQNLGHDTMYWYKQDSKKFLKIMFSYNNKELIINETVPNRFSPKSPDKAHLNLHINSLELGDSAVYFCASSQVSTPRSGSEAFFGQGTRLTVV.

About this clonotype itself: A far bigger clonotype differs at one base, so this is likely a read error. The V call is TRBV3-2, the J call TRBJ2-7; the table's D call TRBD1 went unverified against the DNA. TRBJ2-1 matches the DNA end more closely, so the J call is doubtful. TRBV3-2 is noted as a pseudogene. The CDR3 is made up of 16 amino acids. CDR3 sequence (DNA): TGTGCCAGCAGCCAAGCCCCGGTAGCGAACTCCTACGAGCAGTTCTTC. Its protein is CASSQAPVANSYEQFF.

This clonotype came up a few times. Germline is not matched at one junction end, which may reflect a read error. The chain has TRBV20-1 and TRBJ2-2, with TRBD2 matching 9 bases. Germline V lookup: CDR1 DFQATT, CDR2 SNEGSKA (reference sequence). CDR3 length equals 16 residues. CDR3 sequence reads: CSARVGSGRYTEELFF. The CDR3 DNA reads as TGCAGTGCTAGAGTGGGTAGCGGGAGATACACCGAGGAGCTGTTTTTT.

This clonotype has just a few counts. A much bigger clone sits one base away, suggesting this may be a read error. The chain links TRBV29-1 to TRBJ1-1; D not resolved. The germline V gene encodes CDR1 SQVTM and CDR2 ANQGSEA. CDR3 size: 12 residues. V lost 6 bases to trimming and J lost 3 bases, with 11 bases between them. The CDR3, as DNA: TGCAGCGTATCACATCGAGACACTGAAGCTTTCTTT. Protein product: CSVSHRDTEAFF.

This clonotype occurred many times. This sequence joins TRBV6-4 and TRBJ2-3; D is ambiguous. Germline V gives CDR1 MRHNA, CDR2 SNTAGT. V was cut by 2 bases and J by 1 base, with 4 bases left in between. This CDR3 has 13 amino acids. The CDR3 coding sequence is TGTGCCAGCAGTGACCAGCGCACAGATACGCAGTATTTT. Protein: CASSDQRTDTQYF.

There are many counts of this clonotype. The chain carries TRBV29-1 and TRBJ2-7, with 10 bases matching TRBD1. Germline CDR1 and CDR2: SQVTM and ANQGSEA. The CDR3 runs 17 residues. Trimming cost V 1 base and J 5 bases; bases outside gene matches: 14. The CDR3 region is CSVEVEWRQGAYNEQYF. CDR3 sequence (DNA): TGCAGCGTTGAAGTAGAGTGGCGACAGGGGGCTTACAACGAGCAGTACTTC.